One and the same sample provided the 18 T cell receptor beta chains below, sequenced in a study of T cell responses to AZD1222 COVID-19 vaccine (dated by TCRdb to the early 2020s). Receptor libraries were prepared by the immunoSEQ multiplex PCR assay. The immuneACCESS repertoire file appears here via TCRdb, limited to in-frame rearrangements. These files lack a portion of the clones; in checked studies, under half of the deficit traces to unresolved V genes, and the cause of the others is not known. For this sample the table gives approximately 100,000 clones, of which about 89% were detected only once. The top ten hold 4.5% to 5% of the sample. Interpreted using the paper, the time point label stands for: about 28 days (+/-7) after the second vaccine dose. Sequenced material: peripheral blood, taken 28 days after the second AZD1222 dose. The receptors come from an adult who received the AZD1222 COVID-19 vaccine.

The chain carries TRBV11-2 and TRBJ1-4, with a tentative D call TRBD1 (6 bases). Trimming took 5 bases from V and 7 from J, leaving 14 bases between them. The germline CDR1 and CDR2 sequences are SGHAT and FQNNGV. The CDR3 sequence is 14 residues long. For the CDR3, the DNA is TGTGCCAGCAGCCGGGGGGCGCCGGTTGAAAAACTGTTTTTT. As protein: CASSRGAPVEKLFF.

This CDR3 reads CASSSAGNQETQYF. In DNA, the CDR3 is TGCGCCAGCAGCTCAGCGGGAAACCAAGAGACCCAGTACTTC. The genes are TRBV5-1 and TRBJ2-5; 7 nucleotides line up with TRBD2. From germline, CDR1 is SGHRS and CDR2 YFSETQ. J was trimmed by 0 bases and V by 3 bases; bases with no gene match: 2. The CDR3 contains 14 residues.

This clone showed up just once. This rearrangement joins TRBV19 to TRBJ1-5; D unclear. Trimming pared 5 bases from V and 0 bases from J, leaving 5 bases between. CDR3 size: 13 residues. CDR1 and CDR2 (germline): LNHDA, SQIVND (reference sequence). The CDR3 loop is CASSVISNQPQHF. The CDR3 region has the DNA TGTGCCAGTAGTGTGATTAGCAATCAGCCCCAGCATTTT.

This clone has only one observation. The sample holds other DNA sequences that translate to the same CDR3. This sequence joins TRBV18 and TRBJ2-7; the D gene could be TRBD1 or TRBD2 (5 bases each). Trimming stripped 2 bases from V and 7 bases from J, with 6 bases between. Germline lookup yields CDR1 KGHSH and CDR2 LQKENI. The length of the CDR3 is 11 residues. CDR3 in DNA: TGTGCCAGCTCACCAGGGGGTGAGCAGTACTTC. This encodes CASSPGGEQYF.

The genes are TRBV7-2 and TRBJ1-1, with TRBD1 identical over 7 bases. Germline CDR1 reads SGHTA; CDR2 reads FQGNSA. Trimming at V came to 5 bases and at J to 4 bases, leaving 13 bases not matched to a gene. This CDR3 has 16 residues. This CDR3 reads CASSLRQGRLVTEAFF. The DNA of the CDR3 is TGTGCCAGCAGCCTAAGACAGGGTCGTTTAGTCACTGAAGCTTTCTTT.

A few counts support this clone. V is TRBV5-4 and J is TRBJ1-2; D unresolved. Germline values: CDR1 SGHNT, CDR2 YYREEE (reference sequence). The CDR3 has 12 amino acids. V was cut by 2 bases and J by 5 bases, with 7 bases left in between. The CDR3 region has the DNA TGTGCCAGCAGCTTAACAGATTATGGCTACACCTTC. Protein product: CASSLTDYGYTF.

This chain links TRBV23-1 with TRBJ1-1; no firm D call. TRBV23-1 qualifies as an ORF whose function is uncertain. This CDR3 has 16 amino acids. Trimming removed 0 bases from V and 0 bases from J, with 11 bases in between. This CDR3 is CASSQSEGRLNTEAFF. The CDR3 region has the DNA TGCGCCAGCAGTCAATCGGAAGGGAGGTTGAACACTGAAGCTTTCTTT.

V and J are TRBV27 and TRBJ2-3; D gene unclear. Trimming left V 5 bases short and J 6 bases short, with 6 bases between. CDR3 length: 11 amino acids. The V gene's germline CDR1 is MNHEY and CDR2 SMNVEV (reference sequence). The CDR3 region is CASSRWDTQYF. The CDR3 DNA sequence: TGTGCCAGCAGTAGGTGGGATACGCAGTATTTT.

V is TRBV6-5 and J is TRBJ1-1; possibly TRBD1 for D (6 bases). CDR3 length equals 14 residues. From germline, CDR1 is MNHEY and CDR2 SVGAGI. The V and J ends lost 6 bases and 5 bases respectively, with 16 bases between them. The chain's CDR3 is CASRLTGPGTEAFF. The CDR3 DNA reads TGTGCCAGCAGACTAACAGGGCCGGGGACTGAAGCTTTCTTT.

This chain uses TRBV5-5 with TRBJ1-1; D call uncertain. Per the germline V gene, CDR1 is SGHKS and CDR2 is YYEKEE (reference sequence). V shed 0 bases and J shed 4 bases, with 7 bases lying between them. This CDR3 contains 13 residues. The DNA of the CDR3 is TGTGCCAGCAGCTTGGTTCCGACCACTGAAGCTTTCTTT. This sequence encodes CASSLVPTTEAFF.

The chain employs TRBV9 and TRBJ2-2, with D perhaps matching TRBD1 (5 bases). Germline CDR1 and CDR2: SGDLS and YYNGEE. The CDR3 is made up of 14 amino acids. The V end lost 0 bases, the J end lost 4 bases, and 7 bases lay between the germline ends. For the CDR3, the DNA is TGTGCCAGCAGCGTAGTCCAGGGCACCGGGGAGCTGTTTTTT. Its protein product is CASSVVQGTGELFF.

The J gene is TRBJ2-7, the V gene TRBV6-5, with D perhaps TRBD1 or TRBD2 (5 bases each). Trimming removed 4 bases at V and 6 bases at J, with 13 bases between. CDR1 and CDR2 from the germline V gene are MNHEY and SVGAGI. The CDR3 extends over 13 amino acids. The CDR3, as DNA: TGTGCCAGCAGTTTACTCCCGGGGCGCGAGCAGTACTTC. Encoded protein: CASSLLPGREQYF.

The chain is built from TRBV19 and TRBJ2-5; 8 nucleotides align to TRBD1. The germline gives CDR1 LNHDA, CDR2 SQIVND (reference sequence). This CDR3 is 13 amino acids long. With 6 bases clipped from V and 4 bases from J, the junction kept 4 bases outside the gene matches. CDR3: CASSSDRGETQYF. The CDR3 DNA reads TGTGCCAGTAGCAGTGACAGGGGAGAGACCCAGTACTTC.

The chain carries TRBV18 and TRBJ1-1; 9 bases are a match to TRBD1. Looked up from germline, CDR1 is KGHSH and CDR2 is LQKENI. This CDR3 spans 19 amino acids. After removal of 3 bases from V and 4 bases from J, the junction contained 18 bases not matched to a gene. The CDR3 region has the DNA TGTGCCAGCTCACCTAACCACCCGGGACAGGGTACGGTTGGCACTGAAGCTTTCTTT. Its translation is CASSPNHPGQGTVGTEAFF.

CDR3 sequence: CASSSDPDTTEAFF. CDR3 DNA: TGCGCCAGCAGCTCGGATCCGGATACGACTGAAGCTTTCTTT. This rearrangement joins TRBV5-1 to TRBJ1-1; no definite D call. Trimming took 3 bases from V and 5 from J, leaving 14 bases between them. The CDR3 extends over 14 amino acids. The germline gives CDR1 SGHRS, CDR2 YFSETQ. The whole variable domain, filled in from reference TRBV5-1 and TRBJ1-1, reads KAGVTQTPRYLIKTRGQQVTLSCSPISGHRSVSWYQQTPGQGLQFLFEYFSETQRNKGNFPGRFSGRQFSNSRSEMNVSTLELGDSALYLCASSSDPDTTEAFFGQGTRLTVV.

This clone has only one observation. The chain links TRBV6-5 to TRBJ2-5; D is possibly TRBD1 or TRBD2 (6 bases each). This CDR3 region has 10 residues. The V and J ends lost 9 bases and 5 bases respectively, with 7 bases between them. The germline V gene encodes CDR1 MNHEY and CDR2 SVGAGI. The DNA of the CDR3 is TGTGCCAGGGGGGGCGAGACCCAGTACTTC. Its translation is CARGGETQYF.

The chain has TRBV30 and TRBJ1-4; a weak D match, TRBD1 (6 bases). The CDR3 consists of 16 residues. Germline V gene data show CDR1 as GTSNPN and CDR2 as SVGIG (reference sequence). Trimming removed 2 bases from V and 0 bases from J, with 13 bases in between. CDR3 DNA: TGTGCCTGGAGTACCGGGACACCAGCAACTAATGAAAAACTGTTTTTT. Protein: CAWSTGTPATNEKLFF. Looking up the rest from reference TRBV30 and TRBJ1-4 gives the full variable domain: SQTIHQWPATLVQPVGSPLSLECTVEGTSNPNLYWYRQAAGRGLQLLFYSVGIGQISSEVPQNLSASRPQDRQFILSSKKLLLSDSGFYLCAWSTGTPATNEKLFFGSGTQLSVL.

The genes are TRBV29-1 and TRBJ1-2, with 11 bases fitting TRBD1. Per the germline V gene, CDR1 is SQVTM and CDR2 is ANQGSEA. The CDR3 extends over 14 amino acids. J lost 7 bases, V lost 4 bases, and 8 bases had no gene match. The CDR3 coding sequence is TGCAGCGTTGGAGGGGACAGGGGGAAAGGTGGCTACACCTTC. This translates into CSVGGDRGKGGYTF.